The T cell receptor (beta chain) described here comes from a study of blood T cell repertoires in COVID-19. Looking at the study overall: Some COVID-19 samples were acute and others convalescent; all came from the United States, Italy and Spain. The cDNA or gDNA used as material had been derived from T cells, B-cell-depleted T cells, or PBMCs.

This CDR3 comprises 13 residues. Trimming removed 4 bases at V and 4 bases at J, with 11 bases between. The V gene's germline CDR1 is MRHNA and CDR2 SNTAGT. The method was immunoSEQ multiplex PCR; TCRdb's version includes in-frame clones alone and lacks a portion of them. The profile shows around 140,000 clones, 80% to 90% of them singletons. The sequencing input was peripheral blood. The receptor's source is a woman aged 50 to 60 with acute or convalescent COVID-19. The chain employs TRBV6-4 and TRBJ2-7; possible D gene TRBD2, 5 bases. In nucleotides, the CDR3 is TGTGCCAGCAGTGCCCAGCGCGGGTACGAGCAGTACTTC. It codes for CASSAQRGYEQYF.